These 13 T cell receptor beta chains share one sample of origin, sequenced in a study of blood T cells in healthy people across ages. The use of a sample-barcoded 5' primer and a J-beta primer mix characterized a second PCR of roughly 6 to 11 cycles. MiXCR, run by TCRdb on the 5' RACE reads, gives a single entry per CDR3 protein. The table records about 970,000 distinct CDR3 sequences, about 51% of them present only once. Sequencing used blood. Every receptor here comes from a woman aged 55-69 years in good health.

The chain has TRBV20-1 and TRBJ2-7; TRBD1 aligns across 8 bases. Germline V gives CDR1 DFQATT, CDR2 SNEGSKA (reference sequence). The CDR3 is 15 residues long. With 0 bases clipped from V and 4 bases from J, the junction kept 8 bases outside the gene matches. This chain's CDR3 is CSARDESGGAYEQYF. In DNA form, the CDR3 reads TGCAGTGCTAGAGATGAGTCAGGGGGCGCGTACGAGCAGTACTTC.

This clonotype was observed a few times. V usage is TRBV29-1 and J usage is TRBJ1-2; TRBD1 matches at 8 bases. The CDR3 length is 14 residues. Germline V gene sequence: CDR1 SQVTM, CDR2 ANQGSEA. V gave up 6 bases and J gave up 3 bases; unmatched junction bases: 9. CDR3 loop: CSVRLDRGYYGYTF. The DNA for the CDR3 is TGCAGCGTCCGACTCGACAGGGGCTACTATGGCTACACCTTC.

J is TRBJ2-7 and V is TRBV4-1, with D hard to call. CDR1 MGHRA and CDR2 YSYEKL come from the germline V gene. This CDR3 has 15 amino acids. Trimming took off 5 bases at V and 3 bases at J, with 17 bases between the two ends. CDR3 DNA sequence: TGCGCCAGCAGCGTACAAGGATTTGGTGGCTACGAGCAGTACTTC. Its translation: CASSVQGFGGYEQYF.

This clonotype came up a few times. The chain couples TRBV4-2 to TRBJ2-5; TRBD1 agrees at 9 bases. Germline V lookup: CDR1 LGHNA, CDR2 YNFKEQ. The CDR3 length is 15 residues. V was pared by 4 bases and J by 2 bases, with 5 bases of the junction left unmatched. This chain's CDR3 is CASSRGDRAQETQYF. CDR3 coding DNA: TGTGCCAGCAGCCGAGGGGACAGGGCACAAGAGACCCAGTACTTC.

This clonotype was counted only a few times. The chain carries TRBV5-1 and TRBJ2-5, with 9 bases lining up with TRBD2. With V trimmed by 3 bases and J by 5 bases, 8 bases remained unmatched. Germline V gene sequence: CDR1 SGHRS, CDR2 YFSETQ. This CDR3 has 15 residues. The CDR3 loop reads CASSSGTSSGETQYF. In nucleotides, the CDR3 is TGCGCCAGCAGCTCCGGGACTAGCTCGGGCGAGACCCAGTACTTC.

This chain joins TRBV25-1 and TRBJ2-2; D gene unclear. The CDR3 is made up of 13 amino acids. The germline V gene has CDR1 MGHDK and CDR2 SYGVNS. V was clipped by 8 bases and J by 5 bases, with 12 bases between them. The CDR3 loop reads CASLVSETGELFF. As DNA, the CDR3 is TGTGCCAGCTTGGTGTCCGAGACCGGGGAGCTGTTTTTT. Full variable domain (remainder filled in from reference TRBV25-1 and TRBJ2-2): EADIYQTPRYLVIGTGKKITLECSQTMGHDKMYWYQQDPGMELHLIHYSYGVNSTEKGDLSSESTVSRIRTEHFPLTLESARPSHTSQYLCASLVSETGELFFGEGSRLTVL.

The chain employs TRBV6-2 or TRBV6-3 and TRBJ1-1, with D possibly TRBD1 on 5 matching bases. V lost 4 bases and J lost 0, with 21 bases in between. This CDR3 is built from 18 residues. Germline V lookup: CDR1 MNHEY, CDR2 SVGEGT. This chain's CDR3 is CASSSPGADGDLNTEAFF. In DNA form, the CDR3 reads TGTGCCAGCAGTTCACCCGGGGCGGACGGGGATTTGAACACTGAAGCTTTCTTT.

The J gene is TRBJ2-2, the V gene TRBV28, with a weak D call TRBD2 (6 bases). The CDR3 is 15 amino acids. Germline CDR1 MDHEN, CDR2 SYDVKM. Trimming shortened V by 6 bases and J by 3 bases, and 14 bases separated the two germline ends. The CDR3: CASSRGDFYTGELFF. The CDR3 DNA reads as TGTGCCAGCAGCAGAGGGGACTTTTACACCGGGGAGCTGTTTTTT.

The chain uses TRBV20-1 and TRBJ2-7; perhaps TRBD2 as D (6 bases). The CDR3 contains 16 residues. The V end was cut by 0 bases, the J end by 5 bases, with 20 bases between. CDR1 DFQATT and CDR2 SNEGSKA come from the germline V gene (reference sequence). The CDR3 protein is CSARDPSGPWNHEQYF. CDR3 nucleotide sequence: TGCAGTGCTAGAGATCCAAGCGGGCCCTGGAACCACGAGCAGTACTTC.

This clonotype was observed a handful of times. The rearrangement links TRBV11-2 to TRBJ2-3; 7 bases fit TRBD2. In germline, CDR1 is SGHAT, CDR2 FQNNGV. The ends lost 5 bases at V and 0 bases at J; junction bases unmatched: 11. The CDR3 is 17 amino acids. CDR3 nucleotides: TGTGCCAGCAGCCCCGTGTTGGGTAGCGGGAGCACAGATACGCAGTATTTT. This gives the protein CASSPVLGSGSTDTQYF.

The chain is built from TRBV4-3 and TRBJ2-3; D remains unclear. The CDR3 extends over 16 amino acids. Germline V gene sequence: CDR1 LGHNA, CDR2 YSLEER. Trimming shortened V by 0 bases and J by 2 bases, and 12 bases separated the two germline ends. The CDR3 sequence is CASSQDGGLITDTQYF. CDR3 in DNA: TGCGCCAGCAGCCAAGATGGCGGCTTAATCACAGATACGCAGTATTTT.

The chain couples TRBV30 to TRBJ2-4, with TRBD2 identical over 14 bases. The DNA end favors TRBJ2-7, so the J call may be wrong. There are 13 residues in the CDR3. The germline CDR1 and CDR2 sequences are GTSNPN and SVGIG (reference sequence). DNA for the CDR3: TGTGCCTGGACGGGACTAGCGGGAGACGAGCAGTACTTC. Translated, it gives CAWTGLAGDEQYF.

In nucleotides, the CDR3 is TGTGCCAGCAGCCCGGGGGGAGAGACTAACTATGGCTACACCTTC. The encoded protein is CASSPGGETNYGYTF. The chain links TRBV7-9 to TRBJ1-2; D might be TRBD1 (5 bases). Germline CDR1 and CDR2: SEHNR and FQNEAQ (reference sequence). This CDR3 contains 15 residues. Trimming cost V 5 bases and J 0 bases, with 13 bases left between them.